This is a list of T cell receptor beta chains from one sample in a study of CD8 T cells in ankylosing spondylitis. TCRdb re-derived calls from the 5' RACE reads in MiXCR, one entry per CDR3 protein. The sample has about 400,000 distinct CDR3 sequences, 20% to 25% seen once. The sample comprised blood, either unsorted or a sorted T cell fraction (not recorded which). The receptor source for this set is a male donor with ankylosing spondylitis. Both conserved end residues are part of each CDR3. D genes are given only for firm matches. Not every row has a clone size; where given, it reads once, few, many or a size class.

V gene,clone size,J gene,D gene,CDR3 protein,CDR3 DNA
TRBV29-1,many,TRBJ2-1,TRBD2,CSVVLAGEHEQFF,TGCAGCGTTGTGCTAGCGGGAGAACATGAGCAGTTCTTC
TRBV2,once,TRBJ2-2,NA,CASSETGGQNTGELFF,TGTGCCAGCAGCGAAACGGGCGGTCAGAACACCGGGGAGCTGTTTTTT
TRBV25-1,few,TRBJ1-4,TRBD1,CASSWTGTREKLFF,TGTGCCAGCAGTTGGACAGGGACGAGAGAAAAACTGTTTTTT
TRBV2,NA,TRBJ2-2,NA,CASSELGPSGELFF,TGTGCCAGCAGTGAGCTGGGCCCGTCCGGGGAGCTGTTTTTT
TRBV24-1,few,TRBJ2-5,NA,CATSDPSLAPQPQYF,TGTGCCACCAGTGATCCAAGCCTGGCCCCCCAGCCCCAGTACTTC
TRBV5-1,NA,TRBJ2-7,NA,CASTLAGGFGEQYF,TGCGCCAGCACCCTGGCCGGGGGCTTCGGGGAGCAGTACTTC
TRBV29-1,many,TRBJ2-2,NA,CSVVETTGELFF,TGCAGCGTTGTCGAAACCACCGGGGAGCTGTTTTTT
TRBV5-1,few,TRBJ2-1,NA,CASSLEGTRYNEQFF,TGCGCCAGCAGCTTGGAAGGGACAAGGTACAATGAGCAGTTCTTC
TRBV6-2/TRBV6-3,NA,TRBJ1-5,NA,CASRQGVQPQHF,TGTGCCAGCAGACAGGGTGTTCAGCCCCAGCATTTT
TRBV7-9,few,TRBJ2-2,NA,CASSPGAGLPGELFF,TGTGCCAGCAGCCCCGGGGCAGGGTTGCCCGGGGAGCTGTTTTTT
TRBV24-1,NA,TRBJ2-5,NA,CATSGTTTETQYF,TGTGCCACCAGTGGGACAACCACCGAGACCCAGTACTTC
TRBV3-1,NA,TRBJ1-2,NA,CASSRAGVRYGYTF,TGTGCCAGCAGCCGAGCCGGAGTGCGGTATGGCTACACCTTC
TRBV10-3,few,TRBJ2-1,TRBD2,CAISDRLAVSYNEQFF,TGTGCCATCAGTGACCGACTAGCGGTCTCCTACAATGAGCAGTTCTTC
TRBV20-1,NA,TRBJ2-3,NA,CSARDARSSTDTQYF,TGCAGTGCTAGAGATGCGCGGTCTAGCACAGATACGCAGTATTTT
TRBV18,few,TRBJ2-5,TRBD1,CASSTGTEGETQYF,TGTGCCAGCTCAACCGGGACAGAGGGGGAGACCCAGTACTTC
TRBV7-7,few,TRBJ2-1,NA,CASSFGRTNNEQFF,TGTGCCAGCAGCTTCGGGCGGACCAACAATGAGCAGTTCTTC
TRBV5-1,few,TRBJ2-2,NA,CASSLDYSSSNTGELFF,TGCGCCAGCAGCTTGGATTACAGTTCTTCGAACACCGGGGAGCTGTTTTTT
TRBV4-1,once,TRBJ2-7,TRBD2,CASSQEGLAGGPFYEQYF,TGCGCCAGCAGCCAAGAGGGCCTAGCGGGAGGGCCTTTCTACGAGCAGTACTTC
TRBV9,few,TRBJ1-2,TRBD1,CASSVGTGGSYTF,TGTGCCAGCAGCGTAGGGACAGGGGGCTCCTACACCTTC
TRBV20-1,NA,TRBJ2-5,NA,CSASTRGLETQYF,TGCAGTGCTAGTACTAGGGGATTGGAGACCCAGTACTTC